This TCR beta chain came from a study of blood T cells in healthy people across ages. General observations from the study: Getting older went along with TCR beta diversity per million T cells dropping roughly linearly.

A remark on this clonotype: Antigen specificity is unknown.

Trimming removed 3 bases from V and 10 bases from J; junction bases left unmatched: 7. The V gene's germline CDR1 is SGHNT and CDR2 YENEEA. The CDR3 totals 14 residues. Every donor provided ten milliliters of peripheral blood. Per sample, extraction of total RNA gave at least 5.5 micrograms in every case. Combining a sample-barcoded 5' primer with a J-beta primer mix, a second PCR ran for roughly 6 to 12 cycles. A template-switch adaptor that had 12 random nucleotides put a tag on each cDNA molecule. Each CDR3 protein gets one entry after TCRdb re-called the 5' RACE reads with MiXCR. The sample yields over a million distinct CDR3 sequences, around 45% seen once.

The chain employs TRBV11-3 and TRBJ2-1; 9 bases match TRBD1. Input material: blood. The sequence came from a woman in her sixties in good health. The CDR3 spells CASSFDRGVREQFF. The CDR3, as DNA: TGTGCCAGCAGCTTTGACAGGGGGGTAAGGGAGCAGTTCTTC. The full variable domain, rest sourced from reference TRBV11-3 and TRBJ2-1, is EAGVVQSPRYKIIEKKQPVAFWCNPISGHNTLYWYLQNLGQGPELLIRYENEEAVDDSQLPKDRFSAERLKGVDSTLKIQPAELGDSAVYLCASSFDRGVREQFFGPGTRLTVL.